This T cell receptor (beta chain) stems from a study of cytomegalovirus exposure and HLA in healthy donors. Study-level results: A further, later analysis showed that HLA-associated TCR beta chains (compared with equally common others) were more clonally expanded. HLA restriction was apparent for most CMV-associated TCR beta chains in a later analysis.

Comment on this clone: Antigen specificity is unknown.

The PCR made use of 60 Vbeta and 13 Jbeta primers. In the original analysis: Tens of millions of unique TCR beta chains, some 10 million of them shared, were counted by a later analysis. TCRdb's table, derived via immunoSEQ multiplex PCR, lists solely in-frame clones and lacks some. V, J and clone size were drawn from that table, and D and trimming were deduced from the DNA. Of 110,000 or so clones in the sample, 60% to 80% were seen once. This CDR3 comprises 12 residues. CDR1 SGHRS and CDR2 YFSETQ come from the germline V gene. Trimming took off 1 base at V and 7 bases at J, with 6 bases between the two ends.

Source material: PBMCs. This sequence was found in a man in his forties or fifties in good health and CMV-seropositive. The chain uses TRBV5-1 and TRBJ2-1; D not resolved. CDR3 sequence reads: CASSLTWNEQFF. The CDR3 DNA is TGCGCCAGCAGCTTGACTTGGAATGAGCAGTTCTTC.